This TCR beta chain came from a study of CXCR3-negative and CXCR3-positive naive CD8 T cells. The study, taken as a whole, reports: In CXCR3-positive naive cells, the TRB CDR3s were more hydrophobic than in CXCR3-negative naive cells.

This CDR3 comprises 13 residues. The V gene's germline CDR1 is SGDLS and CDR2 YYNGEE. For this clonotype: Antigen unknown.

The libraries of TRB cDNA were prepared using 5' RACE with UMI labels. TCRdb reprocessed the 5' RACE reads, with one entry per CDR3 protein and no DNA. This table holds 45,000 to 65,000 distinct CDR3 sequences. The clonotype originates from a human donor in good health. Some clones in this sample may be carry-over from other donors' samples. The sequenced sample consisted of naive CXCR3- CD8+ T cells from blood. Described subset: CD45RO-CCR7+CD27+CD95- naive CD8+ T cells lacking CXCR3 (TNR3-). The rearrangement links TRBV9 to TRBJ2-7. The chain's CDR3 is CASSVGDFGEQYF.